The text below deals with one TCR beta chain. V was shortened by 6 bases and J by 3 bases, with 9 bases between the two germline ends. Germline V gives CDR1 MNHEY, CDR2 SMNVEV (reference sequence). The CDR3 runs to 14 residues. This record comes from a study of blood T cell repertoires in COVID-19. The method was immunoSEQ multiplex PCR; TCRdb's version includes in-frame clones alone and lacks a portion of them. Of about 200,000 clones listed, approximately 90% were seen once; the top ten hold roughly 5.5%. The specimen was peripheral blood. The clonotype comes from a middle-aged man with active or convalescent COVID-19. J is TRBJ2-6 and V is TRBV27; D is undetermined. The CDR3 region is CASSTVGGANVLTF. CDR3 sequence (DNA): TGTGCCAGCAGCACGGTCGGTGGGGCCAACGTCCTGACTTTC. Looking up the rest from reference TRBV27 and TRBJ2-6 gives the full variable domain: EAQVTQNPRYLITVTGKKLTVTCSQNMNHEYMSWYRQDPGLGLRQIYYSMNVEVTDKGDVPEGYKVSRKEKRNFPLILESPSPNQTSLYFCASSTVGGANVLTFGAGSRLTVL.